This T cell receptor beta chain was sequenced in a study of T cell responses to AZD1222 COVID-19 vaccine. Study findings and constraints: White British ancestry dominated among donors, who included more females, and clonal diversity was possibly underestimated.

Assay used: immunoSEQ multiplex PCR; TCRdb lists only in-frame clones, some missing. The table includes 140,000 to 150,000 clones, approximately 90% detected once. In its sample, this clone was seen once. Its antigen is unidentified. The source was peripheral blood, collected 28 days after the second AZD1222 dose. The receptor comes from an adult who received the AZD1222 COVID-19 vaccine.

The CDR3 sequence: CAWSVPGSPLHF. The CDR3 DNA sequence: TGTGCCTGGAGTGTACCAGGTTCACCCCTCCACTTT. The chain links TRBV30 to TRBJ1-6; no firm D call. Trimming pared 0 bases from V and 9 bases from J, leaving 6 bases between. Germline V lookup: CDR1 GTSNPN, CDR2 SVGIG (reference sequence). This CDR3 has 12 residues.